The rows below give T cell receptor beta chains drawn from one sample of a study of blood T cell repertoires in COVID-19. Assay used: immunoSEQ multiplex PCR; TCRdb lists only in-frame clones, some missing. The sample contains about 210,000 clones, less than 90% of which appear only once. The source material was PBMCs or T cells enriched from blood (not recorded which). These receptors all come from a woman in her twenties or thirties who had been exposed to COVID-19. The CDR3 runs from the conserved cysteine through the conserved F or W. D genes are given only for firm matches. The size field is filled for only some rows; it gives once, few, many or a size class.

V gene,clone size,D gene,J gene,CDR3 protein,CDR3 DNA
TRBV3-1/TRBV3-2,few,TRBD1,TRBJ1-2,CASSRDSNYGYTF,TGTGCCAGCAGCCGGGACAGTAACTATGGCTACACCTTC
TRBV5-6,NA,NA,TRBJ1-1,CASSFGADSNTEAFF,TGTGCCAGCAGCTTTGGTGCAGATTCTAACACTGAAGCTTTCTTT
TRBV12-3/TRBV12-4,NA,NA,TRBJ1-6,CASSVWEHSPLHF,TGTGCCAGCAGTGTGTGGGAGCATTCACCCCTCCACTTT
TRBV4-3,NA,TRBD1,TRBJ2-3,CASSQEFGVGQASTDTQYF,TGCGCCAGCAGCCAAGAATTCGGAGTCGGACAGGCTAGCACAGATACGCAGTATTTT
TRBV9,NA,NA,TRBJ2-3,CASSASDEGIADTQYF,TGTGCCAGCAGCGCATCCGACGAGGGCATCGCAGATACGCAGTATTTT
TRBV7-2,NA,NA,TRBJ2-3,CASSFTRGGDTQYF,TGTGCCAGCAGCTTCACTAGAGGGGGAGATACGCAGTATTTT
TRBV11-2,few,NA,TRBJ1-1,CASSLKPGARNTEAFF,TGTGCCAGCAGCTTAAAACCAGGGGCCCGAAACACTGAAGCTTTCTTT
TRBV3-1/TRBV3-2,once,TRBD1,TRBJ1-2,CASSSRQGDYGYTF,TGTGCCAGCAGCTCGCGACAGGGTGACTATGGCTACACCTTC
TRBV11-2,NA,TRBD2,TRBJ2-7,CASSSLSGSFYEQYF,TGTGCCAGCAGCTCCTTGAGCGGGAGCTTCTACGAGCAGTACTTC
TRBV7-8,NA,NA,TRBJ1-4,CASSLRGGLGNEKLFF,TGTGCCAGCAGCTTACGAGGGGGTCTCGGTAATGAAAAACTGTTTTTT
TRBV3-1/TRBV3-2,few,NA,TRBJ1-4,CASSQDSSLFF,TGTGCCAGCAGCCAAGATTCGAGTCTGTTTTTT